This entry describes one T cell receptor beta chain. Antigen unknown. Treatment described: oral pan-JAK inhibitor, 5-10 mg twice daily. The data were taken from a study of CD8+ T cells in alopecia areata. On the study more broadly: Tofacitinib administration to treated patients was oral, at 5 to 10 mg twice daily.

In each case, RNA was isolated and then reverse transcribed into cDNA as the sequencing template. TCRdb keeps only in-frame clones here, not all; method: immunoSEQ multiplex PCR. The profile shows nearly 110,000 clones, about 83% of them singletons. Study-level results: Amid tofacitinib therapy, many expanded lesional clones stayed present in scalp and blood.

The specimen was CD8+ T cells sorted from blood, collected at week 24, from a patient treated with tofacitinib. The clonotype originates from a human donor with alopecia areata.

The DNA for the CDR3 is TGTGCCAGCATGGTAGCCCCGCGGGGGGACGAGCAGTACTTC. Translating gives CASMVAPRGDEQYF. The V call is TRBV6-1, the J call TRBJ2-7, with 8 bases aligning to TRBD2. Germline assignment: CDR1 MNHNS and CDR2 SASEGT. Trimming cost V 7 bases and J 5 bases; bases outside gene matches: 10. CDR3 length: 14 residues.